In this sample, the clone carrying this TCR beta chain turned up a few times. Its target is not known. This entry is derived from a study of vaccination effects on CD4 cells after COVID-19. Study-level points and caveats: Substantial clonal contraction characterized both infection- and vaccine-induced clones late after vaccination.

Clones were sequenced by immunoSEQ multiplex PCR, and TCRdb holds only the in-frame ones, with some missing. The data contain tens of thousands of clones, approximately 73% of them singletons. The V gene end was trimmed by 4 bases and the J gene end by 5 bases; junction bases not matched to a gene: 5. Germline CDR1 and CDR2: SGHNT and YYREEE (reference sequence). The CDR3 covers 14 residues. Sequencing followed a ViraFEST assay step that expanded antigen-specific CD4+ T cells with viral peptide pools. After roughly 11 days in culture, the CD4+ T cells were isolated. Sometime from March through December 2020, the person acquired a SARS-CoV-2 infection that PCR confirmed.

This TCR was recovered from a human donor who had a prior SARS-CoV-2 infection. J is TRBJ1-2 and V is TRBV5-4; 10 bases are shared with TRBD1. This specimen was CD4+ T cells from PBMCs cultured with a peptide pool, taken before COVID-19 vaccination. CDR3 bases: TGTGCCAGCAGCGTGGGGGGACAGGGGTATGGCTACACCTTC. Its protein product is CASSVGGQGYGYTF. Supplemented by reference TRBV5-4 and TRBJ1-2, the full variable domain reads ETGVTQSPTHLIKTRGQQVTLRCSSQSGHNTVSWYQQALGQGPQFIFQYYREEENGRGNFPPRFSGLQFPNYSSELNVNALELDDSALYLCASSVGGQGYGYTFGSGTRLTVV.